This T cell receptor (beta chain) emerged from a study of cytomegalovirus exposure and HLA in healthy donors. General observations from the study: Presence/absence analyses rested on an assumption that sequencing depth was roughly uniform across donors. Reportedly, HLA-A and HLA-B alleles of most subjects were accurately predicted from TCR beta.

A note on this clone: Its antigen is still unknown.

This CDR3 is 13 amino acids long. The ends were cut back, 7 bases at V and 5 bases at J, with 12 bases in the middle. The germline gives CDR1 LNHDA, CDR2 SQIVND (reference sequence). PCR involved 60 Vbeta and 13 Jbeta primers. TCRdb keeps only in-frame clones here, not all; method: immunoSEQ multiplex PCR. This sample's clone table lists 60,000 to 85,000 clones. The sequence came from a man aged 50-59 years in good health and CMV-seropositive. Sequenced: PBMCs. This rearrangement joins TRBV19 to TRBJ1-5; D possibly corresponds to TRBD1 (5 bases). The CDR3 protein is CASIQGGDQPQHF. CDR3 coding DNA: TGTGCCAGTATTCAAGGAGGGGATCAGCCCCAGCATTTT.